These T cell receptor beta chains were read from a single sample in a study of shared clonotypes between healthy human individuals. TCRdb's copy holds only in-frame clones and misses some; the assay was immunoSEQ multiplex PCR. The top ten hold roughly 1.7% of the sample, which has roughly 2,000,000 clones, roughly 93% seen once. Sequencing was done on a sample of naive CD8+ T cells from PBMCs. All receptors come from a young man in good health. Some clones in this sample may be carry-over from other donors' samples. Each CDR3 is given with its conserved first and last residue. A D gene is named only where the DNA matches it firmly. Some rows have no size entry. The others give once, few or many, or a class for an expanded clone.

-,TRBJ2-2,TRBD1,TRBV9,CASSARMTGPGELFF,TGTGCCAGCAGCGCCCGGATGACAGGGCCCGGGGAGCTGTTTTTT
-,TRBJ1-1,-,TRBV19,CASSIVPNTEAFF,TGTGCCAGTAGTATAGTACCGAACACTGAAGCTTTCTTT
-,TRBJ2-2,TRBD1,TRBV5-1,CASSLGTGQGPINTGELFF,TGCGCCAGCAGCTTGGGCACCGGACAGGGTCCCATCAACACCGGGGAGCTGTTTTTT
-,TRBJ2-3,-,TRBV6-5,CASSWGDTQYF,TGTGCCAGCAGTTGGGGGGATACGCAGTATTTT
-,TRBJ2-7,-,TRBV28,CASSFGTAPYEQYF,TGTGCCAGCAGTTTCGGGACGGCCCCCTACGAGCAGTACTTC
-,TRBJ2-7,-,TRBV4-2,CASSQSAAISYEQYF,TGTGCCAGCAGCCAATCGGCGGCTATCTCCTACGAGCAGTACTTC
-,TRBJ2-7,TRBD1,TRBV7-9,CASSPWTGEDYEQYF,TGTGCCAGCAGCCCTTGGACAGGGGAGGATTACGAGCAGTACTTC
-,TRBJ2-1,-,TRBV6-1,CASSARADEQFF,TGTGCCAGCAGTGCTAGGGCAGATGAGCAGTTCTTC
-,TRBJ2-7,TRBD2,TRBV28,CASSLLAGGSEQYF,TGTGCCAGCAGTTTACTGGCGGGAGGGAGCGAGCAGTACTTC
-,TRBJ2-7,-,TRBV7-8,CASSSGDAAEQYF,TGTGCCAGCAGCTCGGGGGACGCTGCCGAGCAGTACTTC
-,TRBJ1-2,-,TRBV4-1,CASSQDVTEIYGYTF,TGCGCCAGCAGCCAAGATGTGACAGAAATCTATGGCTACACCTTC
once,TRBJ2-2,-,TRBV11-3,CASSLGGGSITGELFF,TGTGCCAGCAGCTTAGGGGGTGGGAGCATCACCGGGGAGCTGTTTTTT
-,TRBJ2-7,-,TRBV4-1,CASSQGAPGPYEQYF,TGCGCCAGCAGCCAAGGGGCTCCAGGGCCCTACGAGCAGTACTTC
-,TRBJ1-1,-,TRBV27,CASSPHLGAENTEAFF,TGTGCCAGCAGTCCCCATCTAGGAGCAGAGAACACTGAAGCTTTCTTT
-,TRBJ2-5,-,TRBV28,CASSRDTPSQETQYF,TGTGCCAGCAGCCGGGACACCCCTTCCCAAGAGACCCAGTACTTC
once,TRBJ1-2,-,TRBV30,CAWSGKSLRAVNYGYTF,TGTGCCTGGAGCGGAAAGTCACTAAGGGCGGTAAACTATGGCTACACCTTC
-,TRBJ2-1,TRBD2,TRBV6-5,CASSRGRRGNNEQFF,TGTGCCAGCAGTCGCGGGAGGAGGGGAAACAATGAGCAGTTCTTC
-,TRBJ2-1,-,TRBV5-1,CASSVSNEQFF,TGCGCCAGCAGCGTATCGAATGAGCAGTTCTTC
-,TRBJ1-1,-,TRBV5-1,CASRDRMNTEAFF,TGCGCCAGCCGTGACAGGATGAACACTGAAGCTTTCTTT
-,TRBJ2-1,-,TRBV7-9,CASSPNLAGYNEQFF,TGTGCCAGCAGCCCCAACCTCGCGGGATACAATGAGCAGTTCTTC
-,TRBJ2-7,-,TRBV10-3,CAISSRDPSSYEQYF,TGTGCCATCAGTTCTCGGGACCCTAGCTCCTACGAGCAGTACTTC
-,TRBJ2-1,-,TRBV9,CASSLGTTPTSYNEQFF,TGTGCCAGCAGCCTTGGGACCACCCCTACCTCCTACAATGAGCAGTTCTTC
-,TRBJ2-1,-,TRBV27,CASSSSWGERGNEQFF,TGTGCCAGCAGTTCCTCTTGGGGTGAGAGGGGTAATGAGCAGTTCTTC
-,TRBJ2-2,-,TRBV4-3,CASSRNRDLTGEELFF,TGCGCCAGCAGCCGCAACCGGGACCTTACCGGGGAGGAGCTGTTTTTT
-,TRBJ2-2,TRBD2,TRBV2,CASSEMWGGLFF,TGTGCCAGCAGTGAAATGTGGGGGGGGCTGTTTTTT
few,TRBJ1-2,-,TRBV27,CASSLSGEGYTF,TGTGCCAGCAGTTTATCGGGGGAGGGCTACACCTTC
few,TRBJ1-2,-,TRBV18,CASSPEDGNYGYTF,TGTGCCAGCTCACCAGAGGACGGAAACTATGGCTACACCTTC
-,TRBJ2-5,-,TRBV6-5,CASSYVQSGTQYF,TGTGCCAGCAGTTACGTACAATCGGGGACCCAGTACTTC
-,TRBJ1-5,-,TRBV29-1,CSVGSGGAGQPQHF,TGCAGCGTTGGATCCGGGGGCGCGGGTCAGCCCCAGCATTTT
-,TRBJ1-3,-,TRBV27,CASSTNWGNTIYF,TGTGCCAGCAGTACCAATTGGGGAAACACCATATATTTT
-,TRBJ2-3,-,TRBV5-1,CASSNGDSPRTDTQYF,TGCGCCAGCAGCAACGGGGACTCTCCACGCACAGATACGCAGTATTTT
-,TRBJ1-2,-,TRBV7-8,CASTPGGVYGYTF,TGTGCCAGCACCCCGGGGGGGGTGTATGGCTACACCTTC
-,TRBJ2-7,-,TRBV30,CAWDTRAGYEQYF,TGTGCCTGGGACACGCGGGCTGGTTACGAGCAGTACTTC
-,TRBJ2-7,TRBD1,TRBV19,CASSIDLETGTIYEQYF,TGTGCCAGTAGTATAGATCTAGAGACAGGGACAATCTACGAGCAGTACTTC
-,TRBJ2-7,TRBD1,TRBV27,CASSPGQLPYEQYF,TGTGCCAGCAGTCCGGGACAGCTACCCTACGAGCAGTACTTC
once,TRBJ2-7,-,TRBV5-1,CASSIYGTSIYEQYF,TGCGCCAGCAGCATCTACGGGACAAGTATATACGAGCAGTACTTC
-,TRBJ2-1,-,TRBV27,CASNRGISSYNEQFF,TGTGCCAGCAATCGGGGAATTAGCTCCTACAATGAGCAGTTCTTC
-,TRBJ1-5,-,TRBV2,CASSVERGSPSFNQPQHF,TGTGCCAGCAGTGTTGAAAGGGGCTCGCCGAGTTTCAATCAGCCCCAGCATTTT
-,TRBJ2-3,-,TRBV9,CASSLGLLKEQYF,TGTGCCAGCAGCCTCGGCCTATTGAAGGAGCAGTATTTT
few,TRBJ1-1,-,TRBV28,CASTRQFMNTEAFF,TGTGCCAGCACCAGACAGTTTATGAACACTGAAGCTTTCTTT
-,TRBJ1-2,-,TRBV30,CAWSVLAVSGNGYTF,TGTGCCTGGAGTGTACTCGCTGTAAGTGGGAATGGCTACACCTTC
-,TRBJ2-3,-,TRBV7-9,CASSSGQGNTDTQYF,TGTGCCAGCAGCAGCGGGCAAGGGAACACAGATACGCAGTATTTT
-,TRBJ2-1,TRBD2,TRBV14,CASSHRGLAGGRYNEQFF,TGTGCCAGCAGCCACCGGGGACTAGCGGGAGGGAGATACAATGAGCAGTTCTTC
-,TRBJ2-3,-,TRBV19,CASSPTRIADTQYF,TGTGCCAGTAGCCCTACTAGGATCGCAGATACGCAGTATTTT
-,TRBJ2-7,-,TRBV28,CASSTRDGYYEQYF,TGTGCCAGCAGCACGCGGGACGGATACTACGAGCAGTACTTC
-,TRBJ2-3,TRBD1,TRBV28,CASSLSPQGPTTDTQYF,TGTGCCAGCAGTTTATCGCCACAGGGGCCCACCACAGATACGCAGTATTTT
-,TRBJ1-1,-,TRBV7-9,CASSLGHLVEAFF,TGTGCCAGCAGCCTGGGACACCTAGTTGAAGCTTTCTTT
-,TRBJ2-7,TRBD1,TRBV11-2,CASSPWTGDGEQYF,TGTGCCAGCAGCCCATGGACAGGGGATGGGGAGCAGTACTTC
-,TRBJ2-5,-,TRBV29-1,CSVQGVGETQYF,TGCAGCGTCCAGGGTGTAGGGGAGACCCAGTACTTC
-,TRBJ2-5,-,TRBV9,CASSVGQGKWETQYF,TGTGCCAGCAGCGTAGGGCAGGGGAAGTGGGAGACCCAGTACTTC
once,TRBJ2-1,TRBD2,TRBV19,CASRVLAGNEQFF,TGTGCCAGTAGAGTCTTAGCGGGGAATGAGCAGTTCTTC
-,TRBJ2-7,-,TRBV27,CASSPAGPLEQYF,TGTGCCAGCAGTCCAGCAGGACCCCTCGAGCAGTACTTC
-,TRBJ2-7,-,TRBV27,CASSFGGNSYEQYF,TGTGCCAGCAGTTTCGGCGGGAACTCCTACGAGCAGTACTTC
-,TRBJ1-1,-,TRBV13,CASTSEGGREGTEAFF,TGTGCCAGCACCTCAGAGGGGGGGCGCGAGGGCACTGAAGCTTTCTTT
-,TRBJ2-7,TRBD2,TRBV5-4,CASSARGTSGYEQYF,TGTGCCAGCAGCGCTCGCGGGACTAGCGGATACGAGCAGTACTTC
-,TRBJ2-7,-,TRBV27,CASSPGRNEQYF,TGTGCCAGCAGTCCGGGGCGGAACGAGCAGTACTTC
-,TRBJ2-2,-,TRBV7-9,CASSSPRDGYTGELFF,TGTGCCAGCAGCTCCCCCCGGGACGGTTACACCGGGGAGCTGTTTTTT
-,TRBJ2-2,-,TRBV27,CASTWRINTGELFF,TGTGCCAGCACTTGGCGAATAAACACCGGGGAGCTGTTTTTT
-,TRBJ2-2,-,TRBV7-9,CASEKTKNTGELFF,TGTGCCAGCGAGAAAACGAAGAACACCGGGGAGCTGTTTTTT